The present TCR beta chain was sequenced within a study of blood T cell repertoires in COVID-19. Germline CDR1 reads MNHEY; CDR2 reads SMNVEV (reference sequence). V shed 6 bases and J 3 bases; nucleotides not matched to a gene: 2. This CDR3 has 13 residues. The protocol was immunoSEQ multiplex PCR, while the TCRdb copy is restricted to in-frame clones and leaves out a portion. The sample has about 200,000 clones, 86% seen once. Sequenced: PBMCs or T cells enriched from blood (not recorded which). The gene calls are TRBV27 and TRBJ2-1, with 7 bases fitting TRBD2. The TCR sequence derives from a man aged 40-49 years with acute COVID-19. This chain's CDR3 is CASRERGYNEQFF. In DNA form, the CDR3 reads TGTGCCAGCAGGGAGCGGGGCTACAATGAGCAGTTCTTC.